These T cell receptor beta chains were read from a single sample in a study of cytomegalovirus exposure and HLA in healthy donors. The data were produced by immunoSEQ multiplex PCR, yet TCRdb's version contains in-frame clones alone and is incomplete. The sample lists tens of thousands of clones, around 71% occurring once. Source material: PBMCs. These receptors all stem from a young man in good health and CMV-seronegative. Each CDR3 is given with its conserved first and last residue. The D gene is left open where the match is weak. Clone size appears in some rows only: once, few, many, or a class for an expanded clone.

d_call	v_call	j_call	clone_size	cdr3_nt	cdr3_aa
NA	TRBV21-1	TRBJ2-7	NA	TGTGCCAGATCGGGACTGAACTACGAGCAGTACTTC	CARSGLNYEQYF
NA	TRBV27	TRBJ2-7	NA	TGTGCCAGCAGAAACCTGGACAGTCTTGCCTACGAGCAGTACTTC	CASRNLDSLAYEQYF
NA	TRBV4-1	TRBJ1-1	NA	TGCGCCAGCAGCCAGTACCAGGCGAACACTGAAGCTTTCTTT	CASSQYQANTEAFF
TRBD2	TRBV2	TRBJ2-7	NA	TGTGCCAGCAGCCCTCTAGCGGGTAGCTCCTACGAGCAGTACTTC	CASSPLAGSSYEQYF
TRBD1	TRBV18	TRBJ1-1	NA	TGTGCCAGCTCGCTATCACAGGGGCGGAACAGTGAAGCTTTCTTT	CASSLSQGRNSEAFF
TRBD1	TRBV15	TRBJ2-7	NA	TGTGCCACCAGCTCGCCGGACAGGGGAGGCCTAGAGAAGCAGTACTTC	CATSSPDRGGLEKQYF
TRBD1	TRBV2	TRBJ1-1	NA	TGTGCCAGCAGTCAGACAGGGGGCCCGAACACTGAAGCTTTCTTT	CASSQTGGPNTEAFF
NA	TRBV13	TRBJ1-1	NA	TGTGCCAGCAGTTACAGGATCAACACTGAAGCTTTCTTT	CASSYRINTEAFF
NA	TRBV2	TRBJ1-1	NA	TGTGCCAGCAGCGATGACATCGGGAACACTGAAGCTTTCTTT	CASSDDIGNTEAFF
NA	TRBV4-3	TRBJ1-4	few	TGCGCCAGCAGCCAAGACGAGACAACAACTAATGAAAAACTGTTTTTT	CASSQDETTTNEKLFF
NA	TRBV11-2	TRBJ1-1	NA	TGTGCCAGCAGCCCCGTCGGGGGCACTGAAGCTTTCTTT	CASSPVGGTEAFF
NA	TRBV19	TRBJ1-1	NA	TGTGCCAGTAGTAGAGAGACAGGACTGAACACTGAAGCTTTCTTT	CASSRETGLNTEAFF
NA	TRBV30	TRBJ1-3	NA	TGTGCCTGGGGCGGAGACACCATATATTTT	CAWGGDTIYF
NA	TRBV4-2	TRBJ1-1	NA	TGTGCCAGCAGCCAAGAAAGTAGAGGGATCGGCTCTGAAGCTTTCTTT	CASSQESRGIGSEAFF
NA	TRBV23-1	TRBJ2-7	once	TGCGCCAGCAGTCAATCGGGCCGTCCCTACGAGCAGTACTTC	CASSQSGRPYEQYF
TRBD1	TRBV27	TRBJ2-7	few	TGTGCCAGCAGTTGGGACAGAAACTACGAGCAGTACTTC	CASSWDRNYEQYF
NA	TRBV7-9	TRBJ2-7	NA	TGTGCCAGCAGCTTAGGGCTCTCTTACGAGCAGTACTTC	CASSLGLSYEQYF
NA	TRBV6-5	TRBJ1-1	NA	TGTGCCAGCAGTTACTCGGGCGTGGGGGGCACTGAAGCTTTCTTT	CASSYSGVGGTEAFF
NA	TRBV6-6	TRBJ1-5	few	TGTGCCAGCGGGCTTCCGCCCCAGCATTTT	CASGLPPQHF
TRBD2	TRBV6-5	TRBJ2-1	NA	TGTGCCAGCAGTCAGTACGGCGGGGGGCGGAATGAGCAGTTCTTC	CASSQYGGGRNEQFF
NA	TRBV4-1	TRBJ2-5	NA	TGCGCCAGCAGCCAAGGAGGTCAAGAGACCCAGTACTTC	CASSQGGQETQYF
NA	TRBV30	TRBJ1-5	once	TGTGCCTGGAGTTCCCAGGCAGATCAGCCCCAGCATTTT	CAWSSQADQPQHF
NA	TRBV18	TRBJ1-2	NA	TGTGCCAGCTCACTACAGAATTCGGGGGAAAACTATGGCTACACCTTC	CASSLQNSGENYGYTF
TRBD2	TRBV4-2	TRBJ2-3	NA	TGTGCCAGCAGCCAAGTGCTAGCGGGAGGTGCCGATACGCAGTATTTT	CASSQVLAGGADTQYF
NA	TRBV30	TRBJ1-1	NA	TGTGCCTGGAGTACCCCCTCCGGGACATTGAACACTGAAGCTTTCTTT	CAWSTPSGTLNTEAFF
TRBD2	TRBV6-1	TRBJ2-1	few	TGTGCCAGCAGTGAAACCCTAGCGGGAGTCCATGAGCAGTTCTTC	CASSETLAGVHEQFF
TRBD1	TRBV7-9	TRBJ1-1	NA	TGTGCCAGCAGCGACAGGACAGGGCGAGAGACTGAAGCTTTCTTT	CASSDRTGRETEAFF
TRBD2	TRBV29-1	TRBJ2-5	NA	TGCAGCGTTACAACTAGCGGGAGAGAGGCCCAGTACTTC	CSVTTSGREAQYF
NA	TRBV27	TRBJ1-1	NA	TGTGCCAGCAGACTTCAGGGGTCCGGCACTGAAGCTTTCTTT	CASRLQGSGTEAFF
NA	TRBV4-2	TRBJ2-7	NA	TGTGCCAGCAGCCAAGAGGTAGGGGCCTACGAGCAGTACTTC	CASSQEVGAYEQYF
NA	TRBV7-3	TRBJ1-1	NA	TGTGCCAGCAGCTTGGACTTTAGCACTGAAGCTTTCTTT	CASSLDFSTEAFF
TRBD1	TRBV28	TRBJ2-3	NA	TGTGCCAGCAGTCCCGGGACAGGCCAGGCAGATACGCAGTATTTT	CASSPGTGQADTQYF
TRBD1	TRBV27	TRBJ1-2	NA	TGTGCCAGCAGTTTATCGGACACCCAAGGGGGCGGCTATGGCTACACCTTC	CASSLSDTQGGGYGYTF
TRBD1	TRBV7-9	TRBJ2-1	NA	TGTGCCAGCAGACCGATGACAGGGGAATCCTACAATGAGCAGTTCTTC	CASRPMTGESYNEQFF
NA	TRBV25-1	TRBJ1-4	NA	TGTGCCAGCAGTGAAGGGGGGGGCGGAGAGGAAAAACTGTTTTTT	CASSEGGGGEEKLFF